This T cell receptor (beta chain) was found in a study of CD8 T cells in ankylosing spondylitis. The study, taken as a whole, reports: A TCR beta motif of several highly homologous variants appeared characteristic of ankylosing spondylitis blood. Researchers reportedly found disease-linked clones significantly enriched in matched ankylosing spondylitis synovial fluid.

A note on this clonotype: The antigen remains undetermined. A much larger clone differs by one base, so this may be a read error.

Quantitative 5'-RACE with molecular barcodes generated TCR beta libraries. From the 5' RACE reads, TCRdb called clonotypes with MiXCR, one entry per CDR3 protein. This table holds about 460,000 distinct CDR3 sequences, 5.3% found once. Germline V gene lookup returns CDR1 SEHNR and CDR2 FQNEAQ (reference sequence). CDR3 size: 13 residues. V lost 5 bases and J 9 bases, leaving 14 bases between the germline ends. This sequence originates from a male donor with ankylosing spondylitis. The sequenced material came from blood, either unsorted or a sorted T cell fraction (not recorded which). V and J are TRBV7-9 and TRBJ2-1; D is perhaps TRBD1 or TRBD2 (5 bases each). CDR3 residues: CASSTGPLTEQFF. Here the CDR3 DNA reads TGTGCCAGCAGCACGGGGCCCCTCACTGAGCAGTTCTTC.